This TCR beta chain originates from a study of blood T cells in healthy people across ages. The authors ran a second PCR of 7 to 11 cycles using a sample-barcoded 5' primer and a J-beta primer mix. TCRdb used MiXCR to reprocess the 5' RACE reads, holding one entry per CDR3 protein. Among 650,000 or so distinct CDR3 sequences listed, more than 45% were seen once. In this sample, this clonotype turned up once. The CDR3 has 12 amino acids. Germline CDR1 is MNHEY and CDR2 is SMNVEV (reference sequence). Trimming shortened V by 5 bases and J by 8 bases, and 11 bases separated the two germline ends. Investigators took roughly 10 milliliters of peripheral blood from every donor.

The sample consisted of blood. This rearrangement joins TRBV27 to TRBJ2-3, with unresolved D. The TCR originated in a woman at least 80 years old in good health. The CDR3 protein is CASSGRKLTQYF. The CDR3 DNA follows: TGTGCCAGCAGTGGCCGGAAACTTACGCAGTATTTT.